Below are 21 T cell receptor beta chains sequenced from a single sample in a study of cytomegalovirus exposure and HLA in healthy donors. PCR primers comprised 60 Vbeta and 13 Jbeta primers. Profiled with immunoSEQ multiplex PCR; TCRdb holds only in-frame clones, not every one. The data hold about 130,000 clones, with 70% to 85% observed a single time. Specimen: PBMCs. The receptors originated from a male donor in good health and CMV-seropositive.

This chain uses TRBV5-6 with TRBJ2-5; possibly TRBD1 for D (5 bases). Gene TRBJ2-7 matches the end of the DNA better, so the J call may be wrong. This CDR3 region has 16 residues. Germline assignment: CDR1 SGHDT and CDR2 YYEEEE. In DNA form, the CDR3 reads TGTGCCAGCAGCCCAGCGCCACGACAGAAACCCTACGAGCAGTACTTC. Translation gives CASSPAPRQKPYEQYF.

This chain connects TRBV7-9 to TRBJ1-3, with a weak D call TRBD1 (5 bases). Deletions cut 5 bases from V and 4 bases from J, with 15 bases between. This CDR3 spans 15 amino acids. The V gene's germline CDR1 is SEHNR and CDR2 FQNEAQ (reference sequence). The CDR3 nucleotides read TGTGCCAGCAGCGCGGCGGCCAGGGAAGGAAACACCATATATTTT. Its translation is CASSAAAREGNTIYF.

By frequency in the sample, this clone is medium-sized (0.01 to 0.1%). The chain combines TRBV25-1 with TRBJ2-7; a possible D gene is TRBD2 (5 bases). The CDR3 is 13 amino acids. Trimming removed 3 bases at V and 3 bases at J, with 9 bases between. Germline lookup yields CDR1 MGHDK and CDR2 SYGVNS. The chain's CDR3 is CASSDLRDYEQYF. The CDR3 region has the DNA TGTGCCAGCAGTGATTTGAGGGACTACGAGCAGTACTTC.

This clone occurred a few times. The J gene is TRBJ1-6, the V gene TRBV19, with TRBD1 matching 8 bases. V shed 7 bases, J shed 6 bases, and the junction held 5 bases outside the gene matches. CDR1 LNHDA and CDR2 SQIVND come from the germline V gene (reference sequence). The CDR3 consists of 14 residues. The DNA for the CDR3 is TGTGCCAGTAACACAGGGGGAAGTAATTCACCCCTCCACTTT. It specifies CASNTGGSNSPLHF.

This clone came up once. The CDR3 region has the DNA TGCAGCGTAAAACTAGCTCTCTTGGTCGGTGAGCAGTTCTTC. The encoded protein is CSVKLALLVGEQFF. The chain uses TRBV29-1 and TRBJ2-1; possible D gene TRBD2, 6 bases. From germline, CDR1 is SQVTM and CDR2 ANQGSEA. This CDR3 is built from 14 residues. Trimming removed 6 bases at V and 9 bases at J, with 21 bases between.

The CDR3 coding sequence is TGCAGCGTTGCACAGGGCGGCGAGACCCAGTACTTC. It codes for CSVAQGGETQYF. This chain connects TRBV29-1 to TRBJ2-5, with a tentative D call TRBD1 (6 bases). This CDR3 is 12 amino acids long. The V and J ends lost 4 bases and 5 bases respectively, with 11 bases between them. CDR1 is SQVTM and CDR2 is ANQGSEA in the germline V gene.

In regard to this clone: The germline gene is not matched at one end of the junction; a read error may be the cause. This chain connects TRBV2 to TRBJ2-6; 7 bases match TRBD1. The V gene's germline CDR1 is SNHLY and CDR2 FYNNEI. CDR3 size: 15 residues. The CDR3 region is CASRTGNSGANGLTF. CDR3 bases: TGTGCCAGCAGGACAGGGAACTCTGGGGCCAACGGCCTGACTTTC.

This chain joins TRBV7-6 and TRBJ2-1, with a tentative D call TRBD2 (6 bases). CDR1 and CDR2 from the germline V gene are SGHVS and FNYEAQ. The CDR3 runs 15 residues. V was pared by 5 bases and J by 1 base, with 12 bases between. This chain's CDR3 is CASSANGGSYNEQFF. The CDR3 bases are TGTGCCAGCAGCGCTAATGGGGGGTCCTACAATGAGCAGTTCTTC.

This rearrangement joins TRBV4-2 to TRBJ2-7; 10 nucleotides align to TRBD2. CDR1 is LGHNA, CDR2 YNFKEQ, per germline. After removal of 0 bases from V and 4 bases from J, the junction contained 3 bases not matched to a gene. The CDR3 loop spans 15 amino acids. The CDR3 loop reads CASSQDASGSYEQYF. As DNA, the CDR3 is TGTGCCAGCAGCCAAGATGCTAGCGGGAGTTACGAGCAGTACTTC.

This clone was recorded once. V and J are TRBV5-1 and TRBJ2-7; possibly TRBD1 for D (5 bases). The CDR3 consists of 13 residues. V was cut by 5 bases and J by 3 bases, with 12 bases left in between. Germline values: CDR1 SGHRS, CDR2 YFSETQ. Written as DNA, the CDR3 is TGCGCCAGCAGTCCGGACATCCTCTACGAGCAGTACTTC. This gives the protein CASSPDILYEQYF.

Here the CDR3 reads CAITLRSYEQYF. The DNA of the CDR3 is TGTGCCATCACACTACGTTCCTACGAGCAGTACTTC. The chain couples TRBV27 to TRBJ2-7, with D uncertain. Trimming took 10 bases from V and 1 from J, leaving 11 bases between them. Germline loops: CDR1 MNHEY, CDR2 SMNVEV (reference sequence). This CDR3 has 12 residues.

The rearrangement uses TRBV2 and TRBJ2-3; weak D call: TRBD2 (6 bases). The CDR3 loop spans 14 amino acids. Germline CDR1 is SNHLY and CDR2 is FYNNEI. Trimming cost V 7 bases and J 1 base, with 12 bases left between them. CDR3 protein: CASIFKRGTDTQYF. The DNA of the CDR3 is TGTGCCAGCATCTTCAAGCGGGGCACAGATACGCAGTATTTT. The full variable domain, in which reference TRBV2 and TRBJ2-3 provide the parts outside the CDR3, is EPEVTQTPSHQVTQMGQEVILRCVPISNHLYFYWYRQILGQKVEFLVSFYNNEISEKSEIFDDQFSVERPDGSNFTLKIRSTKLEDSAMYFCASIFKRGTDTQYFGPGTRLTVL.

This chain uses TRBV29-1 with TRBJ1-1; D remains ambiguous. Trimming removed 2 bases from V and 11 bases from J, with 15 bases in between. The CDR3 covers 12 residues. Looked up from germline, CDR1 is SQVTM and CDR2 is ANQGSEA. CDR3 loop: CSVERVGGRAFF. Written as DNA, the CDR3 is TGCAGCGTTGAAAGGGTGGGAGGGCGCGCTTTCTTT.

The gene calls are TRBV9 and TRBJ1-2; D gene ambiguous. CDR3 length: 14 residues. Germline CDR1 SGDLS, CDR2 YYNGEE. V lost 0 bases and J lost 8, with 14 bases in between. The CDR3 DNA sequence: TGTGCCAGCAGCGTAGGTCCCATGGCCAACGGCTACACCTTC. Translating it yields CASSVGPMANGYTF.

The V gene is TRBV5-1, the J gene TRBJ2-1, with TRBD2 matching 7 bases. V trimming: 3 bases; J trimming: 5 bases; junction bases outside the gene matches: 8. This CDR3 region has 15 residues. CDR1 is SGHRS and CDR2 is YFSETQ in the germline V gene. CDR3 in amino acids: CASSWNPGLNNEQFF. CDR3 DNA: TGCGCCAGCAGCTGGAACCCGGGACTAAACAATGAGCAGTTCTTC.

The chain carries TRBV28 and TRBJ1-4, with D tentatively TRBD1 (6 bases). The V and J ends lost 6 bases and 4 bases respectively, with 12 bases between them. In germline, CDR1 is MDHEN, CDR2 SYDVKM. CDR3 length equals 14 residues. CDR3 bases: TGTGCCAGCAGATGGACAGAGTATAATGAAAAACTGTTTTTT. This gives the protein CASRWTEYNEKLFF. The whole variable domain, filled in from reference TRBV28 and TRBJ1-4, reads DVKVTQSSRYLVKRTGEKVFLECVQDMDHENMFWYRQDPGLGLRLIYFSYDVKMKEKGDIPEGYSVSREKKERFSLILESASTNQTSMYLCASRWTEYNEKLFFGSGTQLSVL.

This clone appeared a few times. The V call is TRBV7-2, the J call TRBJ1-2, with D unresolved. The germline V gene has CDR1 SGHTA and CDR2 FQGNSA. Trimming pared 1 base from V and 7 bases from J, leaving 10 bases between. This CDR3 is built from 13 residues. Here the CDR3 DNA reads TGTGCCAGCAGCTTAGAAACAGCCTTTGGCTACACCTTC. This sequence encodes CASSLETAFGYTF.

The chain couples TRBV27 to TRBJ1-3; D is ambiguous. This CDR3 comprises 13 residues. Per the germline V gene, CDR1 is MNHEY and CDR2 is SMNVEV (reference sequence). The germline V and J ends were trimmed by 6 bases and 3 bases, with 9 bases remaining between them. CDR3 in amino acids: CASRGSYGNTIYF. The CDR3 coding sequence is TGTGCCAGCAGAGGGAGTTATGGAAACACCATATATTTT.

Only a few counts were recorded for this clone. The CDR3 loop is CASKGLADTGELFF. The CDR3, as DNA: TGTGCCAGCAAGGGACTAGCGGACACCGGGGAGCTGTTTTTT. This chain uses TRBV6-4 with TRBJ2-2; 11 bases are shared with TRBD2. CDR1 MRHNA and CDR2 SNTAGT come from the germline V gene. This CDR3 spans 14 amino acids. V lost 7 bases to trimming and J lost 3 bases; unmatched junction nucleotides: 1.

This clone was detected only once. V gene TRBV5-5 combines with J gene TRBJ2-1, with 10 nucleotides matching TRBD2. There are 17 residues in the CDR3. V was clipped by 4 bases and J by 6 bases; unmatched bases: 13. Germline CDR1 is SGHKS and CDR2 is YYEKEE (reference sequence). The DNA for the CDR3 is TGTGCCAGCAGCCCAATTTACGCTAGCGGGAGTTTCAATGAGCAGTTCTTC. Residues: CASSPIYASGSFNEQFF.

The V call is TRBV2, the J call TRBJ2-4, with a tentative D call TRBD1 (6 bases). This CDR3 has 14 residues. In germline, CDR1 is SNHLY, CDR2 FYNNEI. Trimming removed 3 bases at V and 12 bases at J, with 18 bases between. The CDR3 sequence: CASSEKTGQYSQYF. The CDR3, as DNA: TGTGCCAGCAGTGAGAAAACGGGACAATACAGTCAGTACTTC.